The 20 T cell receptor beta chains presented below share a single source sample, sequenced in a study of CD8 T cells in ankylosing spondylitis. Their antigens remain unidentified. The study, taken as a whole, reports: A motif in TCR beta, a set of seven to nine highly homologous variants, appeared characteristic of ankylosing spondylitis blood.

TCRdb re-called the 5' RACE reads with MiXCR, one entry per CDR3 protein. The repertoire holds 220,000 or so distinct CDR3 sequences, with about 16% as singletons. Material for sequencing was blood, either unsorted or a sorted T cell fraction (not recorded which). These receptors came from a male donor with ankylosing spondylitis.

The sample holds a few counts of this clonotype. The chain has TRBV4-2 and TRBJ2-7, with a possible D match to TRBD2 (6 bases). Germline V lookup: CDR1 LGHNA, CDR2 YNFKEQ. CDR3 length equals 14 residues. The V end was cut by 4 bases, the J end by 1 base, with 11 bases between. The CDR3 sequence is CASSPIGGSYEQYF. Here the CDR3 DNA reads TGTGCCAGCAGCCCCATTGGGGGGTCCTACGAGCAGTACTTC.

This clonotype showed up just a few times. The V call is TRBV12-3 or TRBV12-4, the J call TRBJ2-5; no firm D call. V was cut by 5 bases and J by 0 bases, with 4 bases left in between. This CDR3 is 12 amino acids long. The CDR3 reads CASSEYQETQYF. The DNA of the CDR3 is TGTGCCAGCAGTGAGTACCAAGAGACCCAGTACTTC.

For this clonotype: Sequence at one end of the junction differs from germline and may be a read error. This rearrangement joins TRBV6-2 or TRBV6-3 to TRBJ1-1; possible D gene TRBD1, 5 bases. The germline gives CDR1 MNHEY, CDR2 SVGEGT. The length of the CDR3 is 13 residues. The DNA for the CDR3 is TGTGCCAGCAGTGACTCGACAGTTTGGGTAGCTTTCTTT. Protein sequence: CASSDSTVWVAFF.

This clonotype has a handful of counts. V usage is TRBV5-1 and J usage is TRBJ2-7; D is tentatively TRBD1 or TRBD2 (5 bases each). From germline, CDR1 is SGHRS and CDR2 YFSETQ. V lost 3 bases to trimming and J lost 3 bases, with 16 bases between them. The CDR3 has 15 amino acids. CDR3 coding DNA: TGCGCCAGCAGCTGGGCGAGTTGGGGGAGCTACGAGCAGTACTTC. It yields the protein CASSWASWGSYEQYF.

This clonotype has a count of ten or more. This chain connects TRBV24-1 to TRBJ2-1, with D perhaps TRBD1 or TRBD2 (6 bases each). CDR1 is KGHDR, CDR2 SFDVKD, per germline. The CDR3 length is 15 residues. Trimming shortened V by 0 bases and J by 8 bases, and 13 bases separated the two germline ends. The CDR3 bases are TGTGCCACCAGTGATTTGGGGGGGCGCGGGGATGAGCAGTTCTTC. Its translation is CATSDLGGRGDEQFF.

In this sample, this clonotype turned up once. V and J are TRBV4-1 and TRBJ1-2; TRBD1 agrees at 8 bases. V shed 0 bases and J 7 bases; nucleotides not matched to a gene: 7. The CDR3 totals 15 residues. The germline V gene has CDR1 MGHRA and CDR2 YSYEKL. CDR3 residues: CASSQDGEGQAGYTF. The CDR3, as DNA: TGCGCCAGCAGCCAAGATGGTGAGGGACAGGCTGGCTACACCTTC.

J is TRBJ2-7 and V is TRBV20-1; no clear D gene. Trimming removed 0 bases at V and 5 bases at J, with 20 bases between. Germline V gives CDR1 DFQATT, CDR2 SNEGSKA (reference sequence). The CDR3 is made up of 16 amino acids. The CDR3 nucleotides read TGCAGTGCTAGAGATCAACCGGGTCTCCTGGGGAACGAGCAGTACTTC. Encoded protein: CSARDQPGLLGNEQYF.

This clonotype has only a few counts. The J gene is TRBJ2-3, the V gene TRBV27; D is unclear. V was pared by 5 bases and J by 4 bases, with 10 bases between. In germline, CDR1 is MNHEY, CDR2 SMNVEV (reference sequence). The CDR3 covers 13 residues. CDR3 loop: CASSVLGSDTQYF. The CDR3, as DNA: TGTGCCAGCAGTGTCCTTGGGTCAGATACGCAGTATTTT.

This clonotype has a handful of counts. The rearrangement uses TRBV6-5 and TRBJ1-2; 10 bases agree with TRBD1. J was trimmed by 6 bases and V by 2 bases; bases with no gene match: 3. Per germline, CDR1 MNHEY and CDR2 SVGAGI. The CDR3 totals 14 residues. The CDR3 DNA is TGTGCCAGCAGTTACGCCGGGACAGGGGATGGCTACACCTTC. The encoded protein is CASSYAGTGDGYTF.

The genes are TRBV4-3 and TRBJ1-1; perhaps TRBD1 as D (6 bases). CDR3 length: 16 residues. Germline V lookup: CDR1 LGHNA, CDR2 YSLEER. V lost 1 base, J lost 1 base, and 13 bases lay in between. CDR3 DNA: TGCGCCAGCAGCCAAGCCTGGGGGGCCCCGAACACTGAAGCTTTCTTT. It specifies CASSQAWGAPNTEAFF.

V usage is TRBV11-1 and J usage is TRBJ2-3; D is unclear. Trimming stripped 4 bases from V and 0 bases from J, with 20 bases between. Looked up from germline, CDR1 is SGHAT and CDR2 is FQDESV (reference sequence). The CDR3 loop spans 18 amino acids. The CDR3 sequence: CASSSTSSTEASTDTQYF. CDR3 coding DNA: TGTGCCAGCAGCTCAACCTCCTCGACTGAAGCTAGCACAGATACGCAGTATTTT.

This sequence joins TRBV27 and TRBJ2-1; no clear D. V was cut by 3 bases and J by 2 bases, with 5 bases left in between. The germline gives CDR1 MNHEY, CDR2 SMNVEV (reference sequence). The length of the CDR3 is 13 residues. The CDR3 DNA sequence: TGTGCCAGCAGTTTTATTGCCTACAATGAGCAGTTCTTC. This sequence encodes CASSFIAYNEQFF.

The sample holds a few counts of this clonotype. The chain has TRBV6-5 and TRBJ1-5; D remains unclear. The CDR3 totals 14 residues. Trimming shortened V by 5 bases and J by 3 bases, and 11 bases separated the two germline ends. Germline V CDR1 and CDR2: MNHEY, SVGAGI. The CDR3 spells CASSNRDLNQPQHF. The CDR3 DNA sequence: TGTGCCAGCAGTAACCGGGATCTCAATCAGCCCCAGCATTTT.

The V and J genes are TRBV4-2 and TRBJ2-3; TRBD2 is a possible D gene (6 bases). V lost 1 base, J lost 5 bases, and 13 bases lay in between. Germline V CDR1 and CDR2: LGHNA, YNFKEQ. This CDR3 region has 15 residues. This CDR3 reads CASSQVSMEGDTQYF. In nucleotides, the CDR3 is TGTGCCAGCAGCCAAGTTTCCATGGAGGGAGATACGCAGTATTTT.

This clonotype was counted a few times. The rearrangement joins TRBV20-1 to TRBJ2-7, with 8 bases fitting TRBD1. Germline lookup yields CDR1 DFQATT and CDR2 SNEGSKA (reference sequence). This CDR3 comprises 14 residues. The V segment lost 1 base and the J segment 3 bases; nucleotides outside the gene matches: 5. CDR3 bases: TGCAGTGCTAGAGTTTGGGGACAGGACTACGAGCAGTACTTC. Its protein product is CSARVWGQDYEQYF.

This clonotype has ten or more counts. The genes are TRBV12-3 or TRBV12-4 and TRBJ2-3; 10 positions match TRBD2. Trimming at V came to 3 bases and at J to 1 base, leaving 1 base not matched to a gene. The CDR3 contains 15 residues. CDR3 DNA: TGTGCCAGCAGTTTCCTAGCGGGGGGCACAGATACGCAGTATTTT. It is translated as CASSFLAGGTDTQYF.

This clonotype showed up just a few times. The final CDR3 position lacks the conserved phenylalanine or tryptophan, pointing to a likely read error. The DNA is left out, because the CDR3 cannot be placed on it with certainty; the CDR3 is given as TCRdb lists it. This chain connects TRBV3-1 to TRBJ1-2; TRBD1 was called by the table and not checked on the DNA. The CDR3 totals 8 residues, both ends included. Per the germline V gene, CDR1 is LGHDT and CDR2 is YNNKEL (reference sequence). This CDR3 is CASSHRTV.

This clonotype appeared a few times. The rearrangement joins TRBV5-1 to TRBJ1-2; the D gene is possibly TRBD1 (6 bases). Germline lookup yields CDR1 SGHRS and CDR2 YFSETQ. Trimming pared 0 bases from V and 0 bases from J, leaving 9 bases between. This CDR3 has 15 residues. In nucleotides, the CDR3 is TGCGCCAGCAGCTTGGGGACAGCCTCTAACTATGGCTACACCTTC. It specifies CASSLGTASNYGYTF. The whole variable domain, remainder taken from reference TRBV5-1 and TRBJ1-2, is KAGVTQTPRYLIKTRGQQVTLSCSPISGHRSVSWYQQTPGQGLQFLFEYFSETQRNKGNFPGRFSGRQFSNSRSEMNVSTLELGDSALYLCASSLGTASNYGYTFGSGTRLTVV.

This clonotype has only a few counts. The CDR3 DNA reads TGTGCCAGCAGTTCACTAGCGGTAAAACCCTACGAGCAGTACTTC. This sequence encodes CASSSLAVKPYEQYF. V and J are TRBV28 and TRBJ2-7; 8 nucleotides match TRBD2. V gave up 4 bases and J gave up 2 bases; unmatched junction bases: 7. The germline V gene encodes CDR1 MDHEN and CDR2 SYDVKM. The CDR3 covers 15 residues. Complete variable domain (other parts from reference TRBV28 and TRBJ2-7): DVKVTQSSRYLVKRTGEKVFLECVQDMDHENMFWYRQDPGLGLRLIYFSYDVKMKEKGDIPEGYSVSREKKERFSLILESASTNQTSMYLCASSSLAVKPYEQYFGPGTRLTVT.

Written as DNA, the CDR3 is TGTGCCAGCAGTTACTCAACAGGGGGCCTCGCAGATACGCAGTATTTT. Translated: CASSYSTGGLADTQYF. The chain recombines TRBV6-5 with TRBJ2-3, with 9 positions matching TRBD1. This CDR3 spans 16 amino acids. The germline gives CDR1 MNHEY, CDR2 SVGAGI. J lost 4 bases, V lost 0 bases, and 5 bases had no gene match.